This T cell receptor beta chain comes out of a study of CD8+CD57+ T cells in acquired aplastic anemia (dated by TCRdb to between 2018 and 2020). Regarding the study in general: A mean of about 3.2 ug of DNA, ranging from roughly 0.2 to 30 ug, was extracted from sorted CD4+ and CD8+ cells. Healthy donor samples averaged around 9.8 million reads for CD4+ and 11 million to 14 million for CD8+ cells. Paper-wide results and their limitations: Between patients and healthy controls, no significant difference in CD8+ Simpson's diversity was found (P=0.060). Around 30 CD8+ CDR3 sequences were found to be shared between patients and controls, but these sequences appeared to be highly expressed in patients and within the immunodominant clones of the patients.

TCR beta VDJ combination and CDR3 sequence profiling used genomic DNA as the template. An Illumina HiSeq 2000 was used for TCR repertoire sequencing. The source study handled its data this way. TRBV/TRBJ rearrangement plots, CDR3 size and DJ length profiles, and Simpson's diversity index were used to evaluate the repertoires. The most abundant DNA sequence in the deep sequencing data was taken as the immunodominant clone. CDR3 amino acid sequences were checked for sharing across subjects and were also compared against the VDJdb database and published repertoires. The raw public data were reprocessed by TCRdb itself: fastp quality trimming at Q25, MiXCR clonotype calling, in-frame beta chains only. Rows are unified per CDR3 protein, each entry keeping the most common DNA and genes. The V and J calls were determined by TCRdb, not by the authors. This sample lists hundreds of thousands of distinct CDR3 sequences; 65% to 80% were detected once. The ten top clones hold 3.5% to 4.5% of the sample.

The study deep-sequenced TCR repertoires of sorted CD4+ and CD8+ blood T cells from severe aplastic anemia patients and healthy subjects. Ficoll-Paque density gradient centrifugation was used to isolate peripheral blood mononuclear cells. CD4+ and CD8+ T cells were sorted by FACS or magnetic beads before DNA extraction. The CDR3 measures 14 amino acids from cysteine to phenylalanine. Here the CDR3 DNA is all that survives: 42 bases in frame from base 1. The germline V gene specifies MNHNS as CDR1 and SASEGT as CDR2. Trimming accounts for 5 bases at V and 7 bases at J, while the number of junction bases matched to no gene is 8. A word on this clonotype: Its antigen target is currently unknown. The input lacks base qualities; no much larger clone sits a single base away.

This clonotype originated in a human donor in good health, serving as a control. Rearrangement joined TRBV6-1 to TRBJ1-1, and 9 junctional nucleotides match TRBD1. The sample taken for sequencing was sorted CD4+, CD8+, or CD8+CD57+ T cells (not recorded which) from PBMCs. DNA sequence: TGTGCCAGCAGTCGACGACAGGGGGATGGTGAAGCTTTCTTT. Its protein reads: CASSRRQGDGEAFF.